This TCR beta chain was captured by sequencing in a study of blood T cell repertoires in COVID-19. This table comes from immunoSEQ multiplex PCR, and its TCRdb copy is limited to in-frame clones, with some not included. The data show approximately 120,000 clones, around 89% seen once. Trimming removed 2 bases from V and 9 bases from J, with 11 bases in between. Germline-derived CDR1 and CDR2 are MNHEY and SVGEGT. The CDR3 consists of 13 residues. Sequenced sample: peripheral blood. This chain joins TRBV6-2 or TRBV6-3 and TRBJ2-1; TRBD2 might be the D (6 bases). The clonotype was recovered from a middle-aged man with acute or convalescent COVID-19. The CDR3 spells CASSYGGIVEQFF. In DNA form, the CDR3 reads TGTGCCAGCAGTTACGGCGGGATAGTTGAGCAGTTCTTC.